Listed below are T cell receptor beta chains from one sample, sequenced in a study of radiation and T cells in renal cell carcinoma. Using immunoSEQ multiplex PCR, the repertoire was profiled, and TCRdb retains in-frame clones only, with some absent. In the table there are roughly 130,000 clones, 70% to 90% of which are singletons. The starting material was blood, obtained from a patient whose treatment included radiotherapy and nephrectomy. Receptor source: a woman aged 70-85 years with renal cell carcinoma. The CDR3 runs from the conserved cysteine through the conserved F or W. Fields, in order: V gene, clone size, D gene, J gene, CDR3 length, CDR3 DNA, CDR3 protein. The D gene is left open where the match is weak. For some rows the clone size is stated as once, few or many, or as a class when expanded; others skip it.

>TRBV7-9|-|-|TRBJ2-1|14
TGTGCCAGCAGTTCAGGCCAAAGCTCGGATGAGCAGTTCTTC
CASSSGQSSDEQFF
>TRBV28|-|-|TRBJ1-2|11
TGTGCCAGCAGTTTCTACCCCGTTACCCACTTC
CASSFYPVTHF
>TRBV6-5|-|TRBD1|TRBJ1-1|15
TGTGCCAGCAGTTATACCGGGACAGGGGTCACTGAAGCTTTCTTT
CASSYTGTGVTEAFF
>TRBV6-5|-|TRBD1|TRBJ1-1|13
TGTGCCAGCCGTAGACAGGGTAACACTGAAGCTTTCTTT
CASRRQGNTEAFF
>TRBV6-5|once|-|TRBJ2-7|12
TGTGCCACCAAATTTGACTCCTACGAGCAGTACTTC
CATKFDSYEQYF
>TRBV27|-|TRBD2|TRBJ2-2|18
TGTGCCAGCAGTTTATTGGGTAGCGGGGGGAGTTACACCGGGGAGCTGTTTTTT
CASSLLGSGGSYTGELFF
>TRBV18|-|TRBD2|TRBJ2-7|14
TGTGCCAGCTCACCCCCGGGGGGCTCCTACGAGCAGTACTTC
CASSPPGGSYEQYF
>TRBV9|-|TRBD1|TRBJ1-6|14
TGTGCCAGCAGCGTAGGAGGGGACAGGGCGCCTCGCCACTTT
CASSVGGDRAPRHF
>TRBV6-1|-|-|TRBJ2-3|14
TGTGCCAGCACCCAGGGGTCTCCCACAGATACGCAGTATTTT
CASTQGSPTDTQYF
>TRBV19|-|-|TRBJ2-5|14
TGTGCCAGTAGTACCCGCAACAGGGTCAGGGCCCAGTACTTC
CASSTRNRVRAQYF
>TRBV28|-|-|TRBJ2-1|13
TGTGCCAGCAACGGGGGCTTCTACAATGAGCAGTTCTTC
CASNGGFYNEQFF
>TRBV5-6|once|-|TRBJ2-5|15
TGTGCCAGCAGCTTTTTGTCAGCAGGGGCAGAGACCCAGTACTTC
CASSFLSAGAETQYF
>TRBV7-2|-|TRBD1|TRBJ2-7|14
TGTGCCAGCAGCTTAGATAACAGGGGGAACGAGCAGTACTTC
CASSLDNRGNEQYF
>TRBV7-2|-|-|TRBJ1-6|15
TGTGCCAGCAGCCAATCAGGGGTCTCCGGATCACCCCTCCACTTT
CASSQSGVSGSPLHF
>TRBV7-2|-|-|TRBJ1-5|14
TGTGCCAGCAGTGAGACAGGAAGTAATCAGCCCCAGCATTTT
CASSETGSNQPQHF
>TRBV18|-|-|TRBJ2-7|15
TGTGCCAGCTCACCCGATCCGGCAGGGGAGAACGAGCAGTACTTC
CASSPDPAGENEQYF
>TRBV5-1|-|TRBD2|TRBJ2-3|14
TGCGCCAGCAGCGTTAGCGGGGGGGCAGATACGCAGTATTTT
CASSVSGGADTQYF
>TRBV4-2|few|-|TRBJ1-6|16
TGTGCCAGCAGCCAAGATCGACAGATACCTTCCCAACCCCTCCACTTT
CASSQDRQIPSQPLHF
>TRBV7-6|-|-|TRBJ1-2|12
TGTGCCAGCAGCTTAGATTCGACCGGCTACACCTTC
CASSLDSTGYTF
>TRBV29-1|-|-|TRBJ2-5|12
TGCAGCGGAGGGGGGGCCCAGGAGACCCAGTACTTC
CSGGGAQETQYF
>TRBV5-1|-|TRBD2|TRBJ2-3|16
TGCGCCAGCAGCTTGGAGCCAGCGGGGAGCACAGATACGCAGTATTTT
CASSLEPAGSTDTQYF
>TRBV28|-|TRBD2|TRBJ2-3|17
TGTGCCAGCAGTCCCTCGGCGGGGGGGCTGGCCACAGATACGCAGTATTTT
CASSPSAGGLATDTQYF
>TRBV18|-|-|TRBJ1-4|14
TGTGCCAGCTCACCGTTGACCGGGATTGAAAAACTGTTTTTT
CASSPLTGIEKLFF
>TRBV9|-|-|TRBJ2-2|15
TGTGCCAGCAGCAGGGGCAGTGCGAACACCGGGGAGCTGTTTTTT
CASSRGSANTGELFF
>TRBV2|-|-|TRBJ1-5|16
TGTGCCAGCAGTGAAGCTCGGACGGGACTTAATCAGCCCCAGCATTTT
CASSEARTGLNQPQHF
>TRBV7-3|-|-|TRBJ1-1|12
TGTGCCAGCAGCTTAAGGGGACTTCGAGCTTTCTTT
CASSLRGLRAFF
>TRBV9|-|-|TRBJ2-3|13
TGTGCCAGCAGCGTAGGTTACACAGATACGCAGTATTTT
CASSVGYTDTQYF
>TRBV7-2|-|-|TRBJ1-1|13
TGTGCCAGCAGCTTAGGGGGGACGGCTGAAGCTTTCTTT
CASSLGGTAEAFF
>TRBV5-8|-|TRBD1|TRBJ2-2|17
TGTGCCAGCAGCTTCGGGGGGACAGGGGCTTACCGAGGGGAGCTGTTTTTT
CASSFGGTGAYRGELFF
>TRBV29-1|-|TRBD1|TRBJ2-7|13
TGCAGCCCTTGGGACAGCGCTTGGGACGAGCAGTACTTC
CSPWDSAWDEQYF
>TRBV7-2|-|TRBD1|TRBJ2-5|14
TGTGCCAGCAGCCGACGGGGACAGCAAGAGACCCAGTACTTC
CASSRRGQQETQYF
>TRBV28|-|-|TRBJ2-1|15
TGTGCCAGCAGTTCGACTCCCGGGGGCAAAAATGAGCAGTTCTTC
CASSSTPGGKNEQFF
>TRBV6-1|-|-|TRBJ1-1|13
TGTGCCACCTTTGGACCGGCCGGAACTGAAGCTTTCTTT
CATFGPAGTEAFF
>TRBV4-2|-|-|TRBJ1-3|18
TGTGCCAGCAGCCAAGAGTCCACCAGGTCCTCTACTGGAAACACCATATATTTT
CASSQESTRSSTGNTIYF
>TRBV6-5|-|-|TRBJ2-7|13
TGTGCCAGCAGGAGGACGGGTACCTACGAGCAGTACTTC
CASRRTGTYEQYF
>TRBV19|-|TRBD2|TRBJ2-3|11
TGTGCCAGTGGGACTACCCATACGCAGTATTTT
CASGTTHTQYF
>TRBV6-1|-|TRBD1|TRBJ1-1|14
TGTGCCAGCAGTGCAGGGGGTCTGAACACTGAAGCTTTCTTT
CASSAGGLNTEAFF
>TRBV5-4|-|-|TRBJ1-1|13
TGTGCCAGCAGCTTGGAGTTAAACACTGAAGCTTTCTTT
CASSLELNTEAFF
>TRBV30|-|-|TRBJ2-3|12
TGTGCCTGGAGTGTAAGCACAGATACGCAGTATTTT
CAWSVSTDTQYF
>TRBV6-4|-|TRBD2|TRBJ2-3|17
TGTGCCAGCAGTGAGGCTAGCGGGGGGGCCGGAACAGATACGCAGTATTTT
CASSEASGGAGTDTQYF
>TRBV7-9|-|-|TRBJ2-2|14
TGTGCCAGCAGCCGGGTTCTTAACACCGGGGAGCTGTTTTTT
CASSRVLNTGELFF
>TRBV4-2|-|TRBD2|TRBJ2-3|16
TGTGCCAGCAGCCAAGTCCTAGCGGGGGGAACAGATACGCAGTATTTT
CASSQVLAGGTDTQYF
>TRBV10-1|-|-|TRBJ2-3|16
TGCGCCAGCAGTGAGTCTCGTCAGGGCCGCACAGATACGCAGTATTTT
CASSESRQGRTDTQYF
>TRBV9|-|-|TRBJ1-3|16
TGTGCCAGCAGCGTAGCAGGGGCGAGCTCTGGAAACACCATATATTTT
CASSVAGASSGNTIYF
>TRBV10-3|-|-|TRBJ1-4|15
TGTGCCATCAGTGCCAACCGGGAGCACAATGAAAAACTGTTTTTT
CAISANREHNEKLFF
>TRBV5-1|-|-|TRBJ2-1|16
TGCGCCAGCAGCTTGGTCGGGGGAGGAACCTACAATGAGCAGTTCTTC
CASSLVGGGTYNEQFF